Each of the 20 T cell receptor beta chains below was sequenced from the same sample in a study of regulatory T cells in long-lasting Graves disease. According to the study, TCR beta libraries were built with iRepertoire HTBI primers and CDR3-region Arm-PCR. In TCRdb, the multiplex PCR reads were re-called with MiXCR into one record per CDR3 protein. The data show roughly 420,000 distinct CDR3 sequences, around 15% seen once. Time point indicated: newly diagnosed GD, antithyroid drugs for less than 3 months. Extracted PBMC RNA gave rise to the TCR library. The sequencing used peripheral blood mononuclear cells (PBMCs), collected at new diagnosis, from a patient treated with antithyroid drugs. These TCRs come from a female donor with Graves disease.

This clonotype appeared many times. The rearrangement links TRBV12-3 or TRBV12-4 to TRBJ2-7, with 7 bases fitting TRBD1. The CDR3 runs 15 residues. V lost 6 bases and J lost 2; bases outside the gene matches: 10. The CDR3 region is CASSLGQGVTYEQYF. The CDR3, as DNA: TGTGCCAGCAGCCTGGGTCAGGGGGTCACCTACGAGCAGTACTTC.

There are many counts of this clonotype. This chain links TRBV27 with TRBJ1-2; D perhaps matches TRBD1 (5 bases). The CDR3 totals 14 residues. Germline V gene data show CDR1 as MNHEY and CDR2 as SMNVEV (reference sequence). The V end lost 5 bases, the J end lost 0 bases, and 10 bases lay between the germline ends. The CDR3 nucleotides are TGTGCCAGCAGTCCCCGAGGGGCTAACTATGGCTACACCTTC. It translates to CASSPRGANYGYTF.

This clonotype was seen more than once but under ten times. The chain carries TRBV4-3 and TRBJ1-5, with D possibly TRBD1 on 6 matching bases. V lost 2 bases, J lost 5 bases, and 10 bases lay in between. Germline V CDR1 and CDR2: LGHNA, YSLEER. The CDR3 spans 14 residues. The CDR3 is CASSQWQGYQPQHF. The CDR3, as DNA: TGCGCCAGCAGCCAATGGCAGGGGTATCAGCCCCAGCATTTT.

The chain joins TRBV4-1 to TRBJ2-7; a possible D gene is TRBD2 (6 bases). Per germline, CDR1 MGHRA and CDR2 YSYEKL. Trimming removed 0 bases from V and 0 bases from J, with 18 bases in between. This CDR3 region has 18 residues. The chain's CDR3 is CASSQEIGRGGSSYEQYF. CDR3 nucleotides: TGCGCCAGCAGCCAAGAGATCGGAAGGGGAGGCAGCTCCTACGAGCAGTACTTC.

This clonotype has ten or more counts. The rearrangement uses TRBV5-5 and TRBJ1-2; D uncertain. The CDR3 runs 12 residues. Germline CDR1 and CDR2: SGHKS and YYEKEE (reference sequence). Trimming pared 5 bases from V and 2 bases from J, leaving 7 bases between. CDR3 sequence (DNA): TGTGCCAGCAGGGGCGACAACTATGGCTACACCTTC. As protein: CASRGDNYGYTF.

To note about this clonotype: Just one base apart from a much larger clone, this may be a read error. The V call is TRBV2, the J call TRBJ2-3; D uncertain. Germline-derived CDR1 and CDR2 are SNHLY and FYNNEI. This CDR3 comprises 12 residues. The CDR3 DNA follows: TGTGCCAGCAGTGAAAGCGCAGATACGCGGTATTTT. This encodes CASSESADTRYF.

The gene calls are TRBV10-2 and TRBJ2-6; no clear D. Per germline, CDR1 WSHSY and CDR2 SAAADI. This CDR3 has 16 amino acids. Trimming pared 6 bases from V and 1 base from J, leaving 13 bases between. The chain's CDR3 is CASRTLEDSGANVLTF. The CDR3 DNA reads TGCGCCAGCAGAACCCTCGAGGATTCTGGGGCCAACGTCCTGACTTTC.

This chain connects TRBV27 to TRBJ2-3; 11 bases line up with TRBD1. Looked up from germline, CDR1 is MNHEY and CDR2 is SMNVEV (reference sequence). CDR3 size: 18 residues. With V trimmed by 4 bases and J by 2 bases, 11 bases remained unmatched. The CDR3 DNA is TGTGCCAGCAGTTCCCGGACAGGGGGCCCCATCTCCACAGATACGCAGTATTTT. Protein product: CASSSRTGGPISTDTQYF.

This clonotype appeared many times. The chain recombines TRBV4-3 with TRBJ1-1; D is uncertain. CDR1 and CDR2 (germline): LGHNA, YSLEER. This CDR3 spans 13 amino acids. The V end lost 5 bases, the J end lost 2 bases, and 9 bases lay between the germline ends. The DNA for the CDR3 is TGCGCCAGCAGCTGGGCAGGAAACACTGAAGCTTTCTTT. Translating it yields CASSWAGNTEAFF.

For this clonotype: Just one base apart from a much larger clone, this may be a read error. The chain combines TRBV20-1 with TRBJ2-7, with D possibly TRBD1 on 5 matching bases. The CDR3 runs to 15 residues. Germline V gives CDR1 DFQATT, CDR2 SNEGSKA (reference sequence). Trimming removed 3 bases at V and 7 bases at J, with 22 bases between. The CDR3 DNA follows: TGCAGTGCTAGTTGGTCATCGACAGCCTACAATGAGCAGTACTTC. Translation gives CSASWSSTAYNEQYF.

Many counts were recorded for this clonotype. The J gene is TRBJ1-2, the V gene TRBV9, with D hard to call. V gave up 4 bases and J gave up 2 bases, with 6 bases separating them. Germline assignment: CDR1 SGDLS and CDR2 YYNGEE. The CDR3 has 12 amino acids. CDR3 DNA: TGTGCCAGCAGCCCCCCCAACTATGGCTACACCTTC. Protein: CASSPPNYGYTF.

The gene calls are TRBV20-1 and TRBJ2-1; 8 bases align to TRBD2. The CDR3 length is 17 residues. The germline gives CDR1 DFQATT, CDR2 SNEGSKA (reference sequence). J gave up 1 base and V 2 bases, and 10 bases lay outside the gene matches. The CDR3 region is CSARPLAGGGSYNEQFF. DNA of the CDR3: TGCAGTGCTAGACCTCTAGCGGGCGGAGGGTCCTACAATGAGCAGTTCTTC.

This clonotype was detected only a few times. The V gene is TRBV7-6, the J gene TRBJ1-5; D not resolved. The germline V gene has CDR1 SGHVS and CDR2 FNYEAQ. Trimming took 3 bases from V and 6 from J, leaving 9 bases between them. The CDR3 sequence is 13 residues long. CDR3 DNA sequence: TGTGCCAGCAGCTTCAGACAAGGTCAGCCCCAGCATTTT. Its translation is CASSFRQGQPQHF. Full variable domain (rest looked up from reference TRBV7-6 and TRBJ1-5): GAGVSQSPRYKVTKRGQDVALRCDPISGHVSLYWYRQALGQGPEFLTYFNYEAQQDKSGLPNDRFSAERPEGSISTLTIQRTEQRDSAMYRCASSFRQGQPQHFGDGTRLSIL.

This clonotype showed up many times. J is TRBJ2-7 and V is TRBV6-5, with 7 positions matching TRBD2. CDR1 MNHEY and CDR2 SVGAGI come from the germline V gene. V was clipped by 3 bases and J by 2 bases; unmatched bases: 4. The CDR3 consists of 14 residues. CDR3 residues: CASSYASGPYEQYF. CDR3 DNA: TGTGCCAGCAGTTATGCTAGCGGCCCCTACGAGCAGTACTTC.

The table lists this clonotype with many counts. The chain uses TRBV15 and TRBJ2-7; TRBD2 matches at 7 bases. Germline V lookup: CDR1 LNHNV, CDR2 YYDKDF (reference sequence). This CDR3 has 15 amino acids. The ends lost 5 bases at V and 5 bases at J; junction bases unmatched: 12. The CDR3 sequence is CATSGELNRGDEQYF. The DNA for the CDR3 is TGTGCCACCAGCGGTGAATTGAACCGGGGGGACGAGCAGTACTTC. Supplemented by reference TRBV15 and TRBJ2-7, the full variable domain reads DAMVIQNPRYQVTQFGKPVTLSCSQTLNHNVMYWYQQKSSQAPKLLFHYYDKDFNNEADTPDNFQSRRPNTSFCFLDIRSPGLGDTAMYLCATSGELNRGDEQYFGPGTRLTVT.

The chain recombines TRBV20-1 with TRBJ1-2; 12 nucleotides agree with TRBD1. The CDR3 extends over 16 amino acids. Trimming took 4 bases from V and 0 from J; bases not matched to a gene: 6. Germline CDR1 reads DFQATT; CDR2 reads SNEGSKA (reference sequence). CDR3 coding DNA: TGCAGTGCTAACACGGGACAGGGGGCCGCTAACTATGGCTACACCTTC. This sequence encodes CSANTGQGAANYGYTF.

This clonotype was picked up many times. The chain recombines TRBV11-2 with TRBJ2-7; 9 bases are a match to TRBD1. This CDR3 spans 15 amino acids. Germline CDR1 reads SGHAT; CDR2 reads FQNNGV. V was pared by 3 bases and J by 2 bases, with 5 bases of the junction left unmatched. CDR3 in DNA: TGTGCCAGCAGCTTGGGGACAGGGAACACCTACGAGCAGTACTTC. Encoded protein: CASSLGTGNTYEQYF.

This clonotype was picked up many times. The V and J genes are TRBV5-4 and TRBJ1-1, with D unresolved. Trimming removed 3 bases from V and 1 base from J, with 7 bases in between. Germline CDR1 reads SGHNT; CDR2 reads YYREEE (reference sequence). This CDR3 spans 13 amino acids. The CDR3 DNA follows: TGTGCCAGCAGCTGGAGACAGAACACTGAAGCTTTCTTT. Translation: CASSWRQNTEAFF.

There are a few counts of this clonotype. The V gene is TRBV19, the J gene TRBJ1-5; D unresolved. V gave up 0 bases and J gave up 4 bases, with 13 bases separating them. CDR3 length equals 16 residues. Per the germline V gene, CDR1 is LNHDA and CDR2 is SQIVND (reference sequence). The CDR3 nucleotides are TGTGCCAGTAGTATAGACCACGAGGGAAGAAATCAGCCCCAGCATTTT. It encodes CASSIDHEGRNQPQHF.

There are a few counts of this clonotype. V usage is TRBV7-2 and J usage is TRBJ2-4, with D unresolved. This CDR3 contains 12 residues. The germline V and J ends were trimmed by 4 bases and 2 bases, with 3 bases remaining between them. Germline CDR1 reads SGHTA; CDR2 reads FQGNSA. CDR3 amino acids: CASSWSKNIQYF. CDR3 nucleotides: TGTGCCAGCAGCTGGTCCAAAAACATTCAGTACTTC.